One sample yielded the 10 T cell receptor beta chains listed below, sequenced in a study of T-cell memory formation after mild COVID-19. Each CDR3 protein is one row after TCRdb ran MiXCR on the 5' RACE reads. The sample lists roughly 110,000 distinct CDR3 sequences, about 15% seen once, with 28% in the top ten. Sequencing was done on a sample of PBMCs or a T cell subset sorted from them (not recorded which). The source is an adult woman who had mild COVID-19 (a few samples of this study predate the infection). Cell type and time point are not known.

The chain joins TRBV30 to TRBJ1-3, with no clear D. This CDR3 contains 12 residues. Germline assignment: CDR1 GTSNPN and CDR2 SVGIG (reference sequence). V lost 0 bases and J 5 bases, leaving 5 bases between the germline ends. Here the CDR3 DNA reads TGTGCCTGGAGTGTAGAAAGAAACACCATATATTTT. Protein product: CAWSVERNTIYF.

Only one count was recorded for this clonotype. V is TRBV12-3 or TRBV12-4 and J is TRBJ1-4; tentatively, D is TRBD1 (5 bases). V lost 8 bases to trimming and J lost 0 bases, with 7 bases between them. This CDR3 comprises 13 residues. DNA of the CDR3: TGTGCCAGCGGGGGAGCAACTAATGAAAAACTGTTTTTT. Translated: CASGGATNEKLFF.

This clonotype appeared a few times. This chain connects TRBV12-3 or TRBV12-4 to TRBJ2-2; D not certain. This CDR3 contains 13 residues. V was shortened by 3 bases and J by 6 bases, with 8 bases between the two germline ends. The CDR3 bases are TGTGCCAGCAGTTTTACGGGTGCCGGGGAGCTGTTTTTT. Translation: CASSFTGAGELFF.

This rearrangement joins TRBV7-9 to TRBJ1-2; 7 positions match TRBD1. V lost 4 bases to trimming and J lost 2 bases; unmatched junction nucleotides: 13. The length of the CDR3 is 17 residues. Germline V gene data show CDR1 as SEHNR and CDR2 as FQNEAQ (reference sequence). In DNA form, the CDR3 reads TGTGCCAGCAGCTCCACAATTGATCCAGGGGGGAACTATGGCTACACCTTC. This codes for CASSSTIDPGGNYGYTF.

This clonotype turned up a few times. The V and J genes are TRBV6-5 and TRBJ2-5, with D unresolved. Germline CDR1 and CDR2: MNHEY and SVGAGI. The CDR3 has 12 amino acids. V dropped 2 bases and J dropped 2 bases, with 3 bases sitting between them. The CDR3 nucleotides read TGTGCCAGCAGTTACGCGCAAGAGACCCAGTACTTC. Its translation is CASSYAQETQYF.

The chain joins TRBV7-9 to TRBJ1-1, with D unresolved. The CDR3 is 12 residues long. Germline CDR1 and CDR2: SEHNR and FQNEAQ (reference sequence). Trimming shortened V by 1 base and J by 6 bases, and 6 bases separated the two germline ends. CDR3 sequence: CASSLGGAEAFF. CDR3 bases: TGTGCCAGCAGCTTAGGTGGGGCTGAAGCTTTCTTT.

This chain connects TRBV11-2 to TRBJ2-5; 11 nucleotides match TRBD1. The CDR3 is 17 residues long. From germline, CDR1 is SGHAT and CDR2 FQNNGV. The V segment lost 5 bases and the J segment 1 base; nucleotides outside the gene matches: 9. CDR3 sequence (DNA): TGTGCCAGCAGCCCCCCCCTCGGGACAGGGGGCCAAGAGACCCAGTACTTC. It codes for CASSPPLGTGGQETQYF.

This rearrangement joins TRBV7-2 to TRBJ2-7; 10 nucleotides agree with TRBD1. V shed 0 bases, J shed 4 bases, and the junction held 3 bases outside the gene matches. Germline CDR1 SGHTA, CDR2 FQGNSA. The CDR3 sequence is 15 residues long. The CDR3, as DNA: TGTGCCAGCAGCTTAGCTGGGACAGGGGAGTACGAGCAGTACTTC. It yields the protein CASSLAGTGEYEQYF.

The table lists this clonotype with many counts. The gene calls are TRBV2 and TRBJ2-7, with 9 positions matching TRBD1. The germline gives CDR1 SNHLY, CDR2 FYNNEI. The V gene end was trimmed by 4 bases and the J gene end by 5 bases; junction bases not matched to a gene: 12. The CDR3 runs to 16 residues. In nucleotides, the CDR3 is TGTGCCAGCAGTGCGGGACAGGGCAACCTAATCCACGAGCAGTACTTC. Protein: CASSAGQGNLIHEQYF.

The chain is built from TRBV29-1 and TRBJ2-3; D might be TRBD1 or TRBD2, each matching 5 bases. The V end was cut by 3 bases, the J end by 2 bases, with 12 bases between. CDR3 size: 14 residues. Per the germline V gene, CDR1 is SQVTM and CDR2 is ANQGSEA. CDR3 loop: CSVDVGDHTDTQYF. Here the CDR3 DNA reads TGCAGCGTTGATGTTGGGGACCACACAGATACGCAGTATTTT.